One sample yielded the 20 T cell receptor beta chains listed below, sequenced in a study of vaccination effects on CD4 cells after COVID-19. These receptors have no identified antigens. Antigen-specific CD4+ T cells were expanded (with viral peptide pools) by the ViraFEST assay ahead of sequencing. Scientists isolated CD4+ T cells after a roughly 9-day culture period ended. All participants had two doses of either the BNT162b2 or mRNA-1273 vaccine. TCRdb's table, derived via immunoSEQ multiplex PCR, lists solely in-frame clones and lacks some. This sample has over 25,000 clones, with about three quarters found just once. Specimen: CD4+ T cells from PBMCs cultured with SARS-CoV-2 spike peptides, collected after COVID-19 vaccination. These TCRs come from a human donor who received a COVID-19 vaccine. Some clones in this sample may be carry-over from other donors' samples.

V gene TRBV6-1 combines with J gene TRBJ2-5; D ambiguous. The germline gives CDR1 MNHNS, CDR2 SASEGT. V lost 2 bases to trimming and J lost 5 bases, with 9 bases between them. The CDR3 sequence is 13 residues long. CDR3 in DNA: TGTGCCAGCAGTGAAACACTACCGGAGACCCAGTACTTC. Protein sequence: CASSETLPETQYF.

This rearrangement joins TRBV6-5 to TRBJ1-5; the D is unclear. This CDR3 has 12 residues. Germline V gene data show CDR1 as MNHEY and CDR2 as SVGAGI. V was pared by 6 bases and J by 6 bases, with 9 bases between. CDR3 loop: CASSPGGQPQHF. DNA for the CDR3: TGTGCCAGCAGCCCAGGAGGTCAGCCCCAGCATTTT.

The genes are TRBV7-3 and TRBJ1-5; D not resolved. This CDR3 has 12 residues. Germline V gene data show CDR1 as SGHTA and CDR2 as FQGTGA. The ends were cut back, 5 bases at V and 4 bases at J, with 6 bases in the middle. The CDR3 DNA sequence: TGTGCCAGCAGCACAAGTAATCAGCCCCAGCATTTT. It is translated as CASSTSNQPQHF.

The chain is built from TRBV29-1 and TRBJ2-3, with no clear D. This CDR3 is built from 11 residues. Germline CDR1 is SQVTM and CDR2 is ANQGSEA. Trimming removed 7 bases at V and 2 bases at J, with 7 bases between. The CDR3 sequence is CSGSFTDTQYF. The CDR3 DNA sequence: TGCAGCGGGTCTTTCACAGATACGCAGTATTTT.

The V gene is TRBV19, the J gene TRBJ1-4, with D unresolved. CDR3 length: 16 residues. Trimming removed 2 bases from V and 7 bases from J, with 17 bases in between. Germline V gene lookup returns CDR1 LNHDA and CDR2 SQIVND (reference sequence). The CDR3 DNA reads TGTGCCAGTAGTATAAGAGGGCAGGTTCGGTTTGAAAAACTGTTTTTT. As protein: CASSIRGQVRFEKLFF.

The chain couples TRBV10-3 to TRBJ1-4; D uncertain. The CDR3 spans 15 residues. Germline lookup yields CDR1 ENHRY and CDR2 SYGVKD. Trimming stripped 2 bases from V and 6 bases from J, with 13 bases between. CDR3 loop: CAISERQTGDEKLFF. In DNA form, the CDR3 reads TGTGCCATCAGTGAGAGGCAGACTGGAGATGAAAAACTGTTTTTT.

This chain uses TRBV7-2 with TRBJ1-5, with D unclear. The CDR3 loop spans 15 amino acids. Germline assignment: CDR1 SGHTA and CDR2 FQGNSA. Trimming shortened V by 1 base and J by 3 bases, and 10 bases separated the two germline ends. The CDR3 DNA is TGTGCCAGCAGCTTAGGACCCCTTCCCAATCAGCCCCAGCATTTT. This encodes CASSLGPLPNQPQHF. The variable domain in full, with the rest retrieved from reference TRBV7-2 and TRBJ1-5, is GAGVSQSPSNKVTEKGKDVELRCDPISGHTALYWYRQSLGQGLEFLIYFQGNSAPDKSGLPSDRFSAERTGGSVSTLTIQRTQQEDSAVYLCASSLGPLPNQPQHFGDGTRLSIL.

The chain has TRBV2 and TRBJ2-3; 7 positions match TRBD1. The V gene end was trimmed by 8 bases and the J gene end by 5 bases; junction bases not matched to a gene: 13. Germline V lookup: CDR1 SNHLY, CDR2 FYNNEI. The CDR3 is made up of 15 amino acids. The CDR3 nucleotides read TGTGCCAGCCGGTACCCAGGGGGTGGGAAAGATACGCAGTATTTT. As protein: CASRYPGGGKDTQYF. Full variable domain (outside the CDR3, taken from reference TRBV2 and TRBJ2-3): EPEVTQTPSHQVTQMGQEVILRCVPISNHLYFYWYRQILGQKVEFLVSFYNNEISEKSEIFDDQFSVERPDGSNFTLKIRSTKLEDSAMYFCASRYPGGGKDTQYFGPGTRLTVL.

The chain combines TRBV4-2 with TRBJ1-1, with unresolved D. Trimming pared 9 bases from V and 4 bases from J, leaving 18 bases between. Per germline, CDR1 LGHNA and CDR2 YNFKEQ. The CDR3 has 14 amino acids. CDR3 nucleotide sequence: TGTGCCAGTTCTCTAAACCGGGGTTCCACTGAAGCTTTCTTT. Its translation is CASSLNRGSTEAFF.

This clone was seen once. The chain joins TRBV27 to TRBJ1-6; D is unresolved. The length of the CDR3 is 13 residues. Germline CDR1 is MNHEY and CDR2 is SMNVEV (reference sequence). Trimming took 3 bases from V and 3 from J, leaving 3 bases between them. The CDR3 protein is CASSFFYNSPLHF. DNA of the CDR3: TGTGCCAGCAGTTTCTTCTATAATTCACCCCTCCACTTT.

J is TRBJ2-6 and V is TRBV6-6; D remains ambiguous. V was clipped by 7 bases and J by 1 base, with 8 bases between them. The germline V gene encodes CDR1 MNHNY and CDR2 SVGAGI (reference sequence). The CDR3 spans 14 residues. DNA for the CDR3: TGTGCCAGCACGCTCGGGTCTGGGGCCAACGTCCTGACTTTC. Translating it yields CASTLGSGANVLTF.

This chain joins TRBV6-5 and TRBJ2-1, with TRBD2 as a possible D gene (7 bases). CDR3 length equals 16 residues. CDR1 is MNHEY, CDR2 SVGAGI, per germline. Trimming cost V 3 bases and J 6 bases, with 18 bases left between them. The CDR3 DNA sequence: TGTGCCAGCAGTTATAACGGGGCGGGGGCGACCAATGAGCAGTTCTTC. Protein sequence: CASSYNGAGATNEQFF.

This chain links TRBV6-1 with TRBJ2-3; the D is unclear. The CDR3 is made up of 15 amino acids. The ends were cut back, 2 bases at V and 0 bases at J, with 9 bases in the middle. Germline V lookup: CDR1 MNHNS, CDR2 SASEGT. The CDR3 sequence: CASSEMWGSTDTQYF. CDR3 nucleotide sequence: TGTGCCAGCAGTGAAATGTGGGGAAGCACAGATACGCAGTATTTT.

The chain recombines TRBV7-6 with TRBJ2-5; D remains ambiguous. This CDR3 spans 15 amino acids. V lost 3 bases and J lost 7, with 18 bases in between. The germline V gene has CDR1 SGHVS and CDR2 FNYEAQ. The CDR3, as DNA: TGTGCCAGCAGCTTTGGTCAAGCGAATTTGGGGACCCAGTACTTC. This translates into CASSFGQANLGTQYF.

This chain uses TRBV27 with TRBJ2-3; TRBD1 aligns across 8 bases. CDR1 MNHEY and CDR2 SMNVEV come from the germline V gene (reference sequence). The CDR3 consists of 15 residues. Unmatched junction bases numbered 2, after V lost 2 bases and J lost 1 base. CDR3 region: CASSLRGQGTDTQYF. CDR3 sequence (DNA): TGTGCCAGCAGTTTACGGGGACAGGGCACAGATACGCAGTATTTT.

V and J are TRBV5-1 and TRBJ1-1; 11 bases are a match to TRBD1. This CDR3 has 15 amino acids. Germline values: CDR1 SGHRS, CDR2 YFSETQ. Trimming took 4 bases from V and 3 from J; bases not matched to a gene: 5. The CDR3 protein is CASSPWDRGYTEAFF. The DNA for the CDR3 is TGCGCCAGCAGCCCATGGGACAGGGGGTACACTGAAGCTTTCTTT.

The genes are TRBV19 and TRBJ2-2; TRBD2 is a possible D gene (5 bases). CDR3 length: 16 amino acids. V lost 3 bases, J lost 1 base, and 12 bases lay in between. Germline assignment: CDR1 LNHDA and CDR2 SQIVND (reference sequence). In DNA form, the CDR3 reads TGTGCCAGTAGTATTAGTGCAGCGGTGAACACCGGGGAGCTGTTTTTT. This encodes CASSISAAVNTGELFF. The full variable domain, in which reference TRBV19 and TRBJ2-2 provide the parts outside the CDR3, is DGGITQSPKYLFRKEGQNVTLSCEQNLNHDAMYWYRQDPGQGLRLIYYSQIVNDFQKGDIAEGYSVSREKKESFPLTVTSAQKNPTAFYLCASSISAAVNTGELFFGEGSRLTVL.

V gene TRBV15 combines with J gene TRBJ2-2; tentatively, D is TRBD1 (7 bases). Germline V gene lookup returns CDR1 LNHNV and CDR2 YYDKDF (reference sequence). V lost 2 bases and J lost 6, with 10 bases in between. The CDR3 covers 14 residues. The CDR3 reads CATSRQGGAGELFF. The CDR3 DNA sequence: TGTGCCACCAGCAGACAGGGGGGAGCCGGGGAGCTGTTTTTT.

This chain links TRBV13 with TRBJ2-5; perhaps D is TRBD1 or TRBD2 (5 bases each). CDR3 length: 15 residues. The germline V gene has CDR1 PRHDT and CDR2 FYEKMQ (reference sequence). V gave up 3 bases and J gave up 9 bases, with 20 bases separating them. CDR3 residues: CASSFGDGRGTAQYF. The CDR3 nucleotides are TGTGCCAGCAGCTTCGGGGATGGCCGGGGCACGGCCCAGTACTTC.

CDR3 sequence: CASSRSGANVLTF. Here the CDR3 DNA reads TGTGCCAGCTCCCGATCCGGGGCCAACGTCCTGACTTTC. V and J are TRBV11-3 and TRBJ2-6; no clear D. Germline CDR1 and CDR2: SGHNT and YENEEA. The CDR3 contains 13 residues. Between the trimmed V and J ends, which lost 8 bases and 4 bases, there was a span of 9 bases.